The 29 T cell receptor beta chains below come from one sample, sequenced in a study of MAIT cells during Salmonella Paratyphi A infection. TCRdb recomputed calls from the 5' RACE reads with MiXCR, one row per CDR3 protein. Here the sample spans about 470 distinct CDR3 sequences, roughly 40% being singletons. Time point described: healthy control second sampling, 21 days after first. Valpha7.2+ CD161+ T cells were sorted by flow cytometry as MAIT cells. The source material was MAIT cells from PBMCs. These receptors originate from an adult in good health.

The chain combines TRBV20-1 with TRBJ2-1; TRBD2 matches at 8 bases. The germline gives CDR1 DFQATT, CDR2 SNEGSKA (reference sequence). The CDR3 totals 15 residues. With V trimmed by 1 base and J by 4 bases, 6 bases remained unmatched. The CDR3 sequence is CSARAREGKYNEQFF. DNA of the CDR3: TGCAGTGCTAGAGCCCGGGAGGGAAAATACAATGAGCAGTTCTTC.

Only a few counts were recorded for this clonotype. V usage is TRBV6-4 and J usage is TRBJ2-1, with D tentatively TRBD1 (6 bases). Germline CDR1 and CDR2: MRHNA and SNTAGT. The CDR3 sequence is 14 residues long. Trimming stripped 9 bases from V and 7 bases from J, with 19 bases between. The CDR3 bases are TGTGCCAGTAGCCTTAAGGGGGAGTGGAATGAGCAGTTCTTC. Translating gives CASSLKGEWNEQFF.

In its sample, this clonotype was seen a few times. The V and J genes are TRBV20-1 and TRBJ2-7; the match to TRBD2 covers 14 bases. CDR3 length: 15 residues. Germline values: CDR1 DFQATT, CDR2 SNEGSKA (reference sequence). The ends lost 5 bases at V and 2 bases at J; junction bases unmatched: 5. This chain's CDR3 is CSASTSGGAPYEQYF. DNA for the CDR3: TGCAGTGCTTCGACTAGCGGGGGGGCCCCCTACGAGCAGTACTTC.

Relative to its sample, this clonotype is large. V gene TRBV4-3 combines with J gene TRBJ2-1; weak D call: TRBD2 (5 bases). The CDR3 totals 15 residues. Germline-derived CDR1 and CDR2 are LGHNA and YSLEER. V was clipped by 1 base and J by 4 bases, with 11 bases between them. The CDR3: CASSQARADYNEQFF. CDR3 nucleotide sequence: TGCGCCAGCAGCCAAGCACGAGCGGATTACAATGAGCAGTTCTTC.

The genes are TRBV6-4 and TRBJ2-3; no clear D. Germline V CDR1 and CDR2: MRHNA, SNTAGT. The CDR3 spans 17 residues. The V end was cut by 3 bases, the J end by 0 bases, with 16 bases between. The CDR3 region is CASSELSSADSTDTQYF. In DNA form, the CDR3 reads TGTGCCAGCAGTGAACTCTCCTCTGCGGATAGCACAGATACGCAGTATTTT.

This clonotype has a handful of counts. V and J are TRBV4-2 and TRBJ2-3; 10 bases fit TRBD2. Germline CDR1 and CDR2: LGHNA and YNFKEQ. Unmatched junction bases numbered 4, after V lost 3 bases and J lost 1 base. The CDR3 is 16 amino acids. CDR3 region: CASSQTLAGGTDTQYF. The CDR3 bases are TGTGCCAGCAGCCAGACCCTAGCGGGGGGCACAGATACGCAGTATTTT.

This clonotype was detected a few times. J is TRBJ2-2 and V is TRBV6-4; TRBD2 agrees at 9 bases. The trim removed 0 bases at V and 1 base at J, leaving 0 bases unmatched. This CDR3 contains 16 residues. From germline, CDR1 is MRHNA and CDR2 SNTAGT. CDR3 in amino acids: CASSDSLAGNTGELFF. The CDR3 coding sequence is TGTGCCAGCAGTGACTCACTAGCGGGGAACACCGGGGAGCTGTTTTTT.

The chain combines TRBV20-1 with TRBJ2-7; 9 nucleotides agree with TRBD2. CDR3 size: 15 residues. Germline V gives CDR1 DFQATT, CDR2 SNEGSKA (reference sequence). Trimming cost V 0 bases and J 1 base; bases outside gene matches: 4. CDR3 sequence reads: CSARDLAGDSYEQYF. The CDR3, as DNA: TGCAGTGCTAGAGATTTAGCGGGAGATTCCTACGAGCAGTACTTC.

The chain carries TRBV6-1 and TRBJ2-3; possibly TRBD2 for D (7 bases). This CDR3 is built from 14 residues. Germline loops: CDR1 MNHNS, CDR2 SASEGT. Trimming left V 3 bases short and J 4 bases short, with 11 bases between. The CDR3 DNA reads TGTGCCAGCAGTGAGGGGGGGGGCGCAGATACGCAGTATTTT. It codes for CASSEGGGADTQYF.

This clonotype is labeled hyperexpanded (1% or more). The chain has TRBV6-4 and TRBJ2-3, with 7 nucleotides matching TRBD1. V lost 0 bases, J lost 1 base, and 1 base stayed unmatched. Germline CDR1 and CDR2: MRHNA and SNTAGT. The CDR3 runs to 15 residues. Here the CDR3 DNA reads TGTGCCAGCAGTGACTCAGGGGGCGGCACAGATACGCAGTATTTT. It translates to CASSDSGGGTDTQYF.

This clonotype appeared a few times. This chain joins TRBV6-4 and TRBJ2-1, with 13 bases that match TRBD2. The CDR3 is 14 amino acids. Germline-derived CDR1 and CDR2 are MRHNA and SNTAGT. The V gene end was trimmed by 4 bases and the J gene end by 6 bases; junction bases not matched to a gene: 0. The CDR3 bases are TGTGCCAGCAGTGGGACTAGCGGGAGCAATGAGCAGTTCTTC. This encodes CASSGTSGSNEQFF.

This clonotype is large in the sample. V gene TRBV6-2 or TRBV6-3 combines with J gene TRBJ2-6; no definite D call. CDR3 size: 15 residues. The germline CDR1 and CDR2 sequences are MNHEY and SVGEGT. The V end lost 6 bases, the J end lost 0 bases, and 9 bases lay between the germline ends. CDR3 in amino acids: CASSYKDSGANVLTF. The CDR3 coding sequence is TGTGCCAGCAGCTATAAAGACTCTGGGGCCAACGTCCTGACTTTC.

This clonotype is categorized as large (0.1 to 1%). The gene calls are TRBV20-1 and TRBJ2-1, with TRBD2 matching over 9 bases. The junction had 10 bases not matched to a gene; V was cut back by 3 bases and J by 4 bases. The CDR3 is made up of 16 amino acids. The germline V gene has CDR1 DFQATT and CDR2 SNEGSKA (reference sequence). The chain's CDR3 is CSARSVAGGEYNEQFF. CDR3 nucleotides: TGCAGTGCTAGGTCGGTTGCGGGGGGGGAGTACAATGAGCAGTTCTTC.

V and J are TRBV4-2 and TRBJ2-7; 8 bases map to TRBD1. Trimming took 2 bases from V and 5 from J; bases not matched to a gene: 11. This CDR3 has 16 amino acids. Germline V CDR1 and CDR2: LGHNA, YNFKEQ. CDR3 loop: CASSQTPGQGLDEQYF. As DNA, the CDR3 is TGTGCCAGCAGCCAAACACCAGGACAGGGTCTAGACGAGCAGTACTTC.

On this clonotype itself: A single base separates this from a much larger clone, so it may be a read error. This chain joins TRBV29-1 and TRBJ1-4; D is ambiguous. CDR1 and CDR2 (germline): SQVTM, ANQGSEA. This CDR3 comprises 13 residues. The V gene lost 4 bases and the J gene lost 12 bases, with 18 bases spanning the gap. CDR3 in amino acids: CSVASVEVMELFF. The CDR3 DNA is TGCAGCGTTGCTAGCGTTGAGGTGATGGAACTGTTTTTT.

The chain combines TRBV15 with TRBJ2-6; D not resolved. The CDR3 is made up of 15 amino acids. Germline-derived CDR1 and CDR2 are LNHNV and YYDKDF (reference sequence). The V end lost 4 bases, the J end lost 0 bases, and 7 bases lay between the germline ends. CDR3 loop: CATSIRDSGANVLTF. CDR3 DNA: TGTGCCACCAGCATCCGTGACTCTGGGGCCAACGTCCTGACTTTC.

The chain carries TRBV4-2 and TRBJ2-6; D possibly corresponds to TRBD2 (5 bases). From germline, CDR1 is LGHNA and CDR2 YNFKEQ. This CDR3 comprises 17 residues. V lost 3 bases and J 0 bases, leaving 12 bases between the germline ends. The CDR3, as DNA: TGTGCCAGCAGCCAGGGCGGGTCAGCCTCTGGGGCCAACGTCCTGACTTTC. Translation gives CASSQGGSASGANVLTF.

This clonotype was detected only a few times. V is TRBV29-1 and J is TRBJ2-1; TRBD1 matches at 10 bases. The germline CDR1 and CDR2 sequences are SQVTM and ANQGSEA. The CDR3 sequence is 15 residues long. The trim removed 4 bases at V and 9 bases at J, leaving 12 bases unmatched. The CDR3 loop is CSVGAPGQGTGEQFF. Here the CDR3 DNA reads TGCAGCGTTGGGGCACCGGGACAGGGGACAGGTGAGCAGTTCTTC.

V and J are TRBV6-1 and TRBJ1-1, with D maybe TRBD1 (5 bases). The germline gives CDR1 MNHNS, CDR2 SASEGT. The CDR3 is 13 amino acids. Trimming removed 8 bases at V and 1 base at J, with 11 bases between. The CDR3 is CASAARANTEAFF. CDR3 in DNA: TGTGCCAGCGCTGCCAGGGCGAACACTGAAGCTTTCTTT.

The rearrangement links TRBV7-8 to TRBJ2-7, with TRBD2 matching over 15 bases. CDR3 size: 18 residues. Per germline, CDR1 SGHVS and CDR2 FQNEAQ. V was pared by 1 base and J by 3 bases, with 7 bases of the junction left unmatched. The CDR3 reads CASSLGGLAGGIGYEQYF. DNA for the CDR3: TGTGCCAGCAGCTTAGGGGGACTAGCGGGAGGAATCGGCTACGAGCAGTACTTC.

The chain recombines TRBV20-1 with TRBJ1-1, with D possibly TRBD1 on 5 matching bases. CDR1 DFQATT and CDR2 SNEGSKA come from the germline V gene (reference sequence). The CDR3 has 12 amino acids. V lost 5 bases to trimming and J lost 3 bases, with 10 bases between them. As DNA, the CDR3 is TGCAGTGCTGGGGCCGGGGACACTGAAGCTTTCTTT. It encodes CSAGAGDTEAFF.

V usage is TRBV20-1 and J usage is TRBJ2-7, with 9 bases aligning to TRBD2. Germline V gene sequence: CDR1 DFQATT, CDR2 SNEGSKA (reference sequence). CDR3 length equals 15 residues. With V trimmed by 6 bases and J by 1 base, 10 bases remained unmatched. DNA of the CDR3: TGCAGTGCAACTCCCTTAGCGGGAGAATCCTACGAGCAGTACTTC. The encoded protein is CSATPLAGESYEQYF.

To note about this clonotype: Lacking the conserved final phenylalanine or tryptophan, this CDR3 likely reflects a read error. CDR3 coding DNA: TGTGCCAGCAGTTACTCTAGCACAGATACGCAGTATGTG. It codes for CASSYSSTDTQYV. The V call is TRBV6-2 or TRBV6-3, the J call TRBJ2-3; D unclear. The CDR3 sequence is 13 residues long. Trimming left V 0 bases short and J 0 bases short, with 1 base between. Per germline, CDR1 MNHEY and CDR2 SVGEGT.

In this sample, this clonotype turned up a few times. The gene calls are TRBV28 and TRBJ2-3; 9 nucleotides line up with TRBD2. Trimming at V came to 6 bases and at J to 2 bases, leaving 12 bases not matched to a gene. This CDR3 contains 17 residues. CDR1 and CDR2 (germline): MDHEN, SYDVKM. The DNA of the CDR3 is TGTGCCAGCAGCGTGTCGCGGGGGGGCGGACCCACAGATACGCAGTATTTT. Translated, it gives CASSVSRGGGPTDTQYF.

V is TRBV4-3 and J is TRBJ1-3; D ambiguous. This CDR3 contains 16 residues. Germline CDR1 and CDR2: LGHNA and YSLEER. With 0 bases removed from V and 0 bases from J, the gap between germline ends came to 9 bases. This CDR3 reads CASSQEGTSSGNTIYF. In nucleotides, the CDR3 is TGCGCCAGCAGCCAAGAAGGAACTTCCTCTGGAAACACCATATATTTT.

Only one count was recorded for this clonotype. A clone one base away is much larger, so this may be a read error. V is TRBV15 and J is TRBJ2-5; no firm D call. Germline V gives CDR1 LNHNV, CDR2 YYDKDF (reference sequence). V lost 1 base and J 5 bases, leaving 11 bases between the germline ends. The CDR3 has 14 residues. The DNA for the CDR3 is TGTGCCACCAGCAGAGCTGGCGTGGGGGAGACCCAGTACTTC. Translation: CATSRAGVGETQYF.

This chain joins TRBV20-1 and TRBJ2-5; TRBD1 matches 8 bases. Germline V gives CDR1 DFQATT, CDR2 SNEGSKA (reference sequence). The CDR3 runs to 14 residues. The V gene end was trimmed by 6 bases and the J gene end by 4 bases; junction bases not matched to a gene: 10. The CDR3 region has the DNA TGCAGTGCACGGTGGGGACAGGCTACAGAGACCCAGTACTTC. Protein: CSARWGQATETQYF.

This clonotype has just one count. The chain uses TRBV15 and TRBJ2-7; TRBD1 aligns across 7 bases. This CDR3 has 16 residues. Trimming cost V 0 bases and J 6 bases; bases outside gene matches: 11. CDR1 is LNHNV, CDR2 YYDKDF, per germline (reference sequence). CDR3 sequence reads: CATSRETGIGPSEQYF. CDR3 DNA sequence: TGTGCCACCAGCAGAGAGACAGGGATAGGACCCTCCGAGCAGTACTTC.

By share, this clonotype ranks as medium-sized. The J gene is TRBJ2-3, the V gene TRBV30; 12 nucleotides line up with TRBD2. Trimming removed 2 bases from V and 6 bases from J; junction bases left unmatched: 9. The germline V gene has CDR1 GTSNPN and CDR2 SVGIG (reference sequence). This CDR3 spans 16 amino acids. In nucleotides, the CDR3 is TGTGCCTGGAGTATAACTCTAGCGGGGGGGAGGGATACGCAGTATTTT. It specifies CAWSITLAGGRDTQYF.